The clone carrying this T cell receptor beta chain showed up many times. Its specificity is unknown. These data are taken from a study of CD8 T cells in ankylosing spondylitis. Study-wide points: The authors reported significant enrichment of disease-linked clones in matched ankylosing spondylitis synovial fluid.

TCRdb processed the 5' RACE reads anew with MiXCR; each CDR3 protein has one entry. Found here are 250,000 to 300,000 distinct CDR3 sequences, approximately 20% of them singletons; the top ten hold less than 9.5%. Sequencing was carried out using blood, either unsorted or a sorted T cell fraction (not recorded which). The receptor was isolated from a male donor with ankylosing spondylitis or in good health (not recorded which).

CDR3 sequence reads: CASSRSGGTDTQYF. The DNA for the CDR3 is TGCGCCAGCAGCCGAAGCGGGGGGACAGATACGCAGTATTTT. J is TRBJ2-3 and V is TRBV4-1; 9 nucleotides line up with TRBD2. Per the germline V gene, CDR1 is MGHRA and CDR2 is YSYEKL. This CDR3 contains 14 residues. V gave up 4 bases and J gave up 3 bases; unmatched junction bases: 2.